A selection of T cell receptor beta chains follows, all from one sample in a study of blood T cells in healthy people across ages. One entry per CDR3 protein results from TCRdb running MiXCR on the 5' RACE reads. Among hundreds of thousands of distinct CDR3 sequences, over 45% were seen once, and the ten largest hold approximately 21%. Sequencing was done on a sample of blood. The receptors here all came from a man aged 25 to 40 in good health. Both conserved end residues are part of each CDR3. Each record gives: J gene, D gene, clone size, V gene, CDR3 protein, CDR3 DNA. The D gene is left open where the match is weak. Rows give clone size only sometimes, using once, few, many, or a class for an expanded clone.

j_call: TRBJ2-1; d_call: TRBD2; clone_size: NA; v_call: TRBV7-2; cdr3_aa: CASSLKSGGGQHEQFF; cdr3_nt: TGTGCCAGCAGCCTAAAAAGTGGCGGGGGGCAGCATGAGCAGTTCTTC
j_call: TRBJ2-7; d_call: TRBD2; clone_size: NA; v_call: TRBV20-1; cdr3_aa: CSARVIGGAPHEQYF; cdr3_nt: TGCAGTGCTAGAGTGATCGGGGGGGCCCCTCACGAGCAGTACTTC
j_call: TRBJ2-5; d_call: TRBD2; clone_size: NA; v_call: TRBV5-1; cdr3_aa: CASSASTSGVETQYF; cdr3_nt: TGCGCCAGCAGCGCCTCGACTAGCGGGGTAGAGACCCAGTACTTC
j_call: TRBJ1-1; d_call: NA; clone_size: NA; v_call: TRBV6-6; cdr3_aa: CASSSPSVGGSTEAFF; cdr3_nt: TGTGCCAGCAGTTCACCCAGTGTAGGGGGAAGCACTGAAGCTTTCTTT
j_call: TRBJ2-5; d_call: TRBD1; clone_size: few; v_call: TRBV29-1; cdr3_aa: CRAQGATVETQYF; cdr3_nt: TGCAGGGCTCAGGGGGCTACGGTGGAGACCCAGTACTTC
j_call: TRBJ2-7; d_call: TRBD1; clone_size: NA; v_call: TRBV7-9; cdr3_aa: CASSEQGAQLEQYF; cdr3_nt: TGTGCCAGCAGCGAACAGGGGGCACAACTCGAGCAGTACTTC
j_call: TRBJ1-1; d_call: TRBD1; clone_size: few; v_call: TRBV7-9; cdr3_aa: CAGSDRGSVSTEAFF; cdr3_nt: TGTGCCGGCTCCGACAGGGGAAGCGTGAGTACTGAAGCTTTCTTT
j_call: TRBJ1-5; d_call: NA; clone_size: NA; v_call: TRBV7-2; cdr3_aa: CASSVMGRNQPQHF; cdr3_nt: TGTGCCAGCAGCGTAATGGGCCGGAATCAGCCCCAGCATTTT
j_call: TRBJ1-5; d_call: NA; clone_size: NA; v_call: TRBV28; cdr3_aa: CASSESDTAQHF; cdr3_nt: TGTGCCAGCAGTGAGTCAGACACGGCCCAGCATTTT
j_call: TRBJ2-3; d_call: NA; clone_size: once; v_call: TRBV7-9; cdr3_aa: CASSLRGRGDTQYF; cdr3_nt: TGTGCCAGCAGCTTGCGGGGCCGAGGAGATACGCAGTATTTT
j_call: TRBJ1-2; d_call: NA; clone_size: NA; v_call: TRBV12-3/TRBV12-4; cdr3_aa: CASSLRGGSNGYTF; cdr3_nt: TGTGCCAGCAGCTTAAGGGGGGGGTCAAATGGCTACACCTTC
j_call: TRBJ2-5; d_call: NA; clone_size: NA; v_call: TRBV12-3/TRBV12-4; cdr3_aa: CASSYDRTARGNEQYF; cdr3_nt: TGTGCCAGCAGCTACGACCGGACAGCACGAGGGAATGAGCAGTACTTC
j_call: TRBJ2-1; d_call: NA; clone_size: NA; v_call: TRBV6-2/TRBV6-3; cdr3_aa: CASSLAGGLATNNEQFF; cdr3_nt: TGTGCCAGCAGTTTGGCAGGGGGGTTAGCAACTAACAATGAGCAGTTCTTC
j_call: TRBJ1-5; d_call: NA; clone_size: NA; v_call: TRBV6-5; cdr3_aa: CASSSHRVRNQPQHF; cdr3_nt: TGTGCCAGCAGTTCCCACAGGGTACGGAATCAGCCCCAGCATTTT
j_call: TRBJ1-2; d_call: NA; clone_size: few; v_call: TRBV4-2; cdr3_aa: CASSQDRDAYGYTF; cdr3_nt: TGTGCCAGCAGCCAAGATCGGGATGCCTATGGCTACACCTTC
j_call: TRBJ2-5; d_call: TRBD1; clone_size: few; v_call: TRBV28; cdr3_aa: CASSWTGFETQYF; cdr3_nt: TGTGCCAGCAGTTGGACAGGGTTCGAGACCCAGTACTTC
j_call: TRBJ2-7; d_call: TRBD1; clone_size: NA; v_call: TRBV20-1; cdr3_aa: CSARGWDSYEQYF; cdr3_nt: TGCAGTGCTAGGGGCTGGGACAGCTACGAGCAGTACTTC
j_call: TRBJ2-1; d_call: TRBD2; clone_size: few; v_call: TRBV28; cdr3_aa: CASSPGASGSNEQFF; cdr3_nt: TGTGCCAGCAGCCCCGGGGCTAGCGGGAGTAATGAGCAGTTCTTC
j_call: TRBJ2-7; d_call: TRBD1; clone_size: NA; v_call: TRBV6-6; cdr3_aa: CASRPNLQGISYEQYF; cdr3_nt: TGTGCCAGCAGACCCAACCTACAGGGGATCTCCTACGAGCAGTACTTC
j_call: TRBJ2-5; d_call: NA; clone_size: NA; v_call: TRBV7-2; cdr3_aa: CASSGYLQETQYF; cdr3_nt: TGTGCCAGCAGCGGTTATCTGCAAGAGACCCAGTACTTC
j_call: TRBJ2-7; d_call: NA; clone_size: many; v_call: TRBV6-6; cdr3_aa: CASFRGDVGREQYF; cdr3_nt: TGTGCCAGCTTTAGAGGGGATGTGGGGCGCGAGCAGTACTTC
j_call: TRBJ2-7; d_call: TRBD2; clone_size: once; v_call: TRBV28; cdr3_aa: CASFSGGHSYEQYF; cdr3_nt: TGTGCCAGTTTTAGCGGGGGTCACTCCTACGAGCAGTACTTC
j_call: TRBJ2-7; d_call: NA; clone_size: NA; v_call: TRBV4-1; cdr3_aa: CASSQEQGSFNEQYF; cdr3_nt: TGCGCCAGCAGCCAAGAACAGGGCAGCTTCAATGAGCAGTACTTC
j_call: TRBJ2-3; d_call: TRBD1; clone_size: NA; v_call: TRBV29-1; cdr3_aa: CSVSGATGNTDTQYF; cdr3_nt: TGCAGCGTTTCTGGTGCGACAGGGAACACAGATACGCAGTATTTT
j_call: TRBJ2-7; d_call: NA; clone_size: NA; v_call: TRBV4-2; cdr3_aa: CASSQDFVEGQQYF; cdr3_nt: TGTGCCAGCAGCCAAGATTTTGTAGAGGGACAGCAGTACTTC
j_call: TRBJ2-1; d_call: NA; clone_size: NA; v_call: TRBV29-1; cdr3_aa: CSVEENRVDEQFF; cdr3_nt: TGCAGCGTTGAAGAGAACAGGGTTGATGAGCAGTTCTTC
j_call: TRBJ2-2; d_call: NA; clone_size: few; v_call: TRBV12-3/TRBV12-4; cdr3_aa: CASTAPLVVSTGELFF; cdr3_nt: TGTGCCAGCACTGCACCCCTAGTAGTTAGCACCGGGGAGCTGTTTTTT
j_call: TRBJ1-2; d_call: NA; clone_size: NA; v_call: TRBV6-5; cdr3_aa: CASSYLDGNYGYTF; cdr3_nt: TGTGCCAGCAGTTATTTAGACGGGAACTATGGCTACACCTTC
j_call: TRBJ2-5; d_call: TRBD1; clone_size: NA; v_call: TRBV7-7; cdr3_aa: CASSRTGAQETQYF; cdr3_nt: TGTGCTAGCAGCCGGACAGGGGCACAAGAGACCCAGTACTTC
j_call: TRBJ2-7; d_call: NA; clone_size: NA; v_call: TRBV7-2; cdr3_aa: CASSLTDRNYEQYF; cdr3_nt: TGTGCCAGCAGCTTGACGGACCGAAACTACGAGCAGTACTTC
j_call: TRBJ2-5; d_call: NA; clone_size: few; v_call: TRBV14; cdr3_aa: CASSQDTPETQYF; cdr3_nt: TGTGCCAGCAGCCAAGACACGCCCGAGACCCAGTACTTC
j_call: TRBJ2-3; d_call: TRBD1; clone_size: once; v_call: TRBV4-2; cdr3_aa: CASSGDSRDTQYF; cdr3_nt: TGTGCCAGCAGTGGGGACAGTCGAGATACGCAGTATTTT
j_call: TRBJ2-7; d_call: TRBD2; clone_size: once; v_call: TRBV20-1; cdr3_aa: CSAGTPQAGVHEQYF; cdr3_nt: TGCAGTGCTGGGACCCCCCAAGCGGGAGTCCACGAGCAGTACTTC
j_call: TRBJ2-6; d_call: NA; clone_size: few; v_call: TRBV29-1; cdr3_aa: CSVVLTGANVLTF; cdr3_nt: TGCAGCGTTGTGCTCACTGGGGCCAACGTCCTGACTTTC
j_call: TRBJ1-2; d_call: NA; clone_size: few; v_call: TRBV6-5; cdr3_aa: CASSMDSRGYTF; cdr3_nt: TGTGCCAGCAGCATGGACTCACGTGGCTACACCTTC
j_call: TRBJ2-5; d_call: NA; clone_size: NA; v_call: TRBV6-5; cdr3_aa: CASSYPKGVAYF; cdr3_nt: TGTGCCAGCAGTTACCCCAAGGGGGTTGCGTACTTC
j_call: TRBJ2-5; d_call: NA; clone_size: NA; v_call: TRBV20-1; cdr3_aa: CSASNPWEETQYF; cdr3_nt: TGCAGTGCTAGCAATCCGTGGGAAGAGACCCAGTACTTC
j_call: TRBJ2-1; d_call: NA; clone_size: NA; v_call: TRBV6-2/TRBV6-3; cdr3_aa: CASTPLDGQLNEQFF; cdr3_nt: TGTGCCAGCACACCCTTGGACGGCCAGTTGAATGAGCAGTTCTTC
j_call: TRBJ2-3; d_call: TRBD2; clone_size: NA; v_call: TRBV20-1; cdr3_aa: CSAGGGGWSDTQYF; cdr3_nt: TGCAGTGCTGGAGGCGGGGGATGGTCAGATACGCAGTATTTT
j_call: TRBJ1-5; d_call: NA; clone_size: NA; v_call: TRBV7-9; cdr3_aa: CASSLAHSPREPQHF; cdr3_nt: TGTGCCAGCAGCTTAGCCCACAGCCCCCGGGAGCCCCAGCATTTT
j_call: TRBJ2-7; d_call: NA; clone_size: NA; v_call: TRBV20-1; cdr3_aa: CSARVAGANYEQYF; cdr3_nt: TGCAGTGCTAGAGTGGCAGGGGCCAACTACGAGCAGTACTTC
j_call: TRBJ2-3; d_call: NA; clone_size: NA; v_call: TRBV11-2; cdr3_aa: CASSRSRAGISDTQYF; cdr3_nt: TGTGCCAGCAGCCGCTCACGGGCGGGGATCTCAGATACGCAGTATTTT
j_call: TRBJ2-7; d_call: NA; clone_size: NA; v_call: TRBV20-1; cdr3_aa: CSARAIAGRSSYEQYF; cdr3_nt: TGCAGTGCTAGAGCTATAGCAGGCAGGAGCTCCTACGAGCAGTACTTC
j_call: TRBJ2-3; d_call: NA; clone_size: few; v_call: TRBV20-1; cdr3_aa: CSARATGNTDTQYF; cdr3_nt: TGCAGTGCTAGAGCCACAGGGAACACAGATACGCAGTATTTT
j_call: TRBJ2-7; d_call: TRBD2; clone_size: NA; v_call: TRBV29-1; cdr3_aa: CSAAGGSPIRYEQYF; cdr3_nt: TGCAGCGCCGCCGGCGGGAGCCCCATTCGTTACGAGCAGTACTTC
j_call: TRBJ2-3; d_call: NA; clone_size: few; v_call: TRBV4-2; cdr3_aa: CASSQDNRGGWTDTQYF; cdr3_nt: TGTGCCAGCAGCCAAGATAACAGGGGAGGGTGGACAGATACGCAGTATTTT
j_call: TRBJ1-4; d_call: TRBD1; clone_size: once; v_call: TRBV11-2; cdr3_aa: CASSTRTGVNEKLFF; cdr3_nt: TGTGCCAGCAGCACTCGGACAGGGGTTAATGAAAAACTGTTTTTT
j_call: TRBJ2-1; d_call: NA; clone_size: NA; v_call: TRBV6-8; cdr3_aa: CASSEQRASYNEQFF; cdr3_nt: TGTGCCAGCAGTGAACAGAGGGCCTCCTACAATGAGCAGTTCTTC
j_call: TRBJ2-7; d_call: NA; clone_size: NA; v_call: TRBV20-1; cdr3_aa: CSVTDITYEQYF; cdr3_nt: TGCAGTGTCACGGACATAACCTACGAGCAGTACTTC
j_call: TRBJ1-1; d_call: NA; clone_size: NA; v_call: TRBV6-6; cdr3_aa: CASSYDRPTEAFF; cdr3_nt: TGTGCCAGCAGTTACGACAGGCCCACTGAAGCTTTCTTT
j_call: TRBJ2-5; d_call: TRBD1; clone_size: many; v_call: TRBV7-8; cdr3_aa: CASSSTGVRETQYF; cdr3_nt: TGTGCCAGCAGCTCGACAGGGGTTAGGGAGACCCAGTACTTC
j_call: TRBJ1-1; d_call: TRBD1; clone_size: few; v_call: TRBV29-1; cdr3_aa: CSGRQGTNTEAFF; cdr3_nt: TGCAGCGGTCGACAGGGGACTAACACTGAAGCTTTCTTT
j_call: TRBJ1-1; d_call: NA; clone_size: NA; v_call: TRBV5-1; cdr3_aa: CASSFGYSGGTEAFF; cdr3_nt: TGCGCCAGCAGCTTTGGTTATTCGGGAGGCACTGAAGCTTTCTTT